The text below deals with one T cell receptor (beta chain). The CDR3 has 15 amino acids. Germline CDR1 reads SGHTS; CDR2 reads YDEGEE. V lost 5 bases to trimming and J lost 2 bases; unmatched junction nucleotides: 6. This table comes from immunoSEQ multiplex PCR, and its TCRdb copy is limited to in-frame clones, with some not included. The data contain about 200,000 clones, roughly 84% of them singletons. The data originate from a study of blood T cell repertoires in COVID-19. Sequencing was carried out using PBMCs or T cells enriched from blood (not recorded which). The gene calls are TRBV5-8 and TRBJ2-3; 9 bases fit TRBD1. The TCR sequence derives from a man aged 35-49 years who had recovered from COVID-19. Here the CDR3 DNA reads TGTGCCAGCAGTTCCGGGACAGGGCTCACAGATACGCAGTATTTT. This encodes CASSSGTGLTDTQYF.